This is a list of T cell receptor beta chains from one sample in a study of blood T cell repertoires in COVID-19. TCRdb's table, derived via immunoSEQ multiplex PCR, lists solely in-frame clones and lacks some. The data contain 250,000 to 350,000 clones, 85% of them singletons. The sequenced material came from PBMCs or T cells enriched from blood (not recorded which). The receptors were sampled from a woman aged 50 to 65 who had recovered from COVID-19. Each CDR3 is given with its conserved first and last residue. The order of the fields is V gene, D gene, clone size, J gene, CDR3 DNA, CDR3 protein. D genes are given only for firm matches. Rows give clone size only sometimes, using once, few, many, or a class for an expanded clone.

TRBV5-6	.	.	TRBJ1-4	TGTGCCAGCAGCAGCCCCCGGGGAGATGAAAAACTGTTTTTT	CASSSPRGDEKLFF
TRBV7-2	TRBD1	.	TRBJ2-7	TGTGCCAGCAGCTCGGGGACAGGGGCCGCCTACGAGCAGTACTTC	CASSSGTGAAYEQYF
TRBV7-8	.	.	TRBJ1-6	TGTGCCAGCAGCTTAGCTTCCGTCTCTGGCTCCTCACCCCTCCACTTT	CASSLASVSGSSPLHF
TRBV20-1	.	once	TRBJ1-6	TGCAGTGCTAGTATAGGAGGGGTAGATTCACCCCTCCACTTT	CSASIGGVDSPLHF
TRBV18	TRBD1	.	TRBJ1-2	TGTGCCAGCTCACCGGGACAGCCAGCTAACTATGGCTACACCTTC	CASSPGQPANYGYTF
TRBV9	.	.	TRBJ2-1	TGTGCCAGCAGCGTAGGAGCGAACAATGAGCAGTTCTTC	CASSVGANNEQFF
TRBV7-2	TRBD1	.	TRBJ1-5	TGTGCCAGCAGCCAGGGACAGGGAGAAAATCAGCCCCAGCATTTT	CASSQGQGENQPQHF
TRBV11-2	.	.	TRBJ2-2	TGTGCCAGCAGCCCTCGACAGATCTCCGGGGAGCTGTTTTTT	CASSPRQISGELFF
TRBV24-1	.	.	TRBJ1-2	TGTGCCACCAGTGATTCTACGACGAGGGGCGGGGATGGCTACACCTTC	CATSDSTTRGGDGYTF
TRBV10-1	TRBD2	.	TRBJ2-5	TGCGCCAGCAGTGAGTCGCTAGCGGGGGGGCTGGAGACCCAGTACTTC	CASSESLAGGLETQYF
TRBV19	.	.	TRBJ1-5	TGTGCCAGTAGTATCTCTGGGTATTCGGGAAGCAATCAGCCCCAGCATTTT	CASSISGYSGSNQPQHF
TRBV27	.	.	TRBJ1-5	TGTGCCAGCAGTTTACGCGGGGGAAAAGTTAATCAGCCCCAGCATTTT	CASSLRGGKVNQPQHF
TRBV7-2	.	.	TRBJ1-1	TGTGCCAGCAGCTTAAACAGGTTAGGGGCCACTGAAGCTTTCTTT	CASSLNRLGATEAFF
TRBV4-3	TRBD1	.	TRBJ1-2	TGCGCCAGCAGCCAGTCCCCGGGACAGGTATTATATGGCTACACCTTC	CASSQSPGQVLYGYTF
TRBV5-1	.	.	TRBJ1-1	TGCGCCAGCAGCTTGGCCGGGGAGAACACTGAAGCTTTCTTT	CASSLAGENTEAFF
TRBV19	TRBD2	.	TRBJ2-2	TGTGCCAGTAGCCAGCGGGGGGGCAACACCGGGGAGCTGTTTTTT	CASSQRGGNTGELFF
TRBV6-5	TRBD2	.	TRBJ2-3	TGTGCCAGCAGTCTTACCGGGACTAGGCATTTT	CASSLTGTRHF
TRBV28	.	.	TRBJ1-6	TGTGCCAGCAGTTTGGACAGTAATTCACCCCTCCACTTT	CASSLDSNSPLHF
TRBV19	.	.	TRBJ1-2	TGTGCCAGTACCTCAGCCCATAGGGGCGGCTACACCTTC	CASTSAHRGGYTF
TRBV9	TRBD1	.	TRBJ1-2	TGTGCCAGCAGCCCCAGGACAGGAGAGGACTATGGCTACACCTTC	CASSPRTGEDYGYTF
TRBV4-2	.	once	TRBJ1-6	TGTGCCAGCAGCCAAGGAACAGGAGATAATTCACCCCTCCACTTT	CASSQGTGDNSPLHF
TRBV30	.	.	TRBJ1-5	TGTGCCTGGAGTGTACGGGATAATCAGCCCCAGCATTTT	CAWSVRDNQPQHF
TRBV6-2/TRBV6-3	.	.	TRBJ1-2	TGTGCCAGCAGTTCGGACAGCTCTATGGGCTATGGCTACACCTTC	CASSSDSSMGYGYTF
TRBV30	.	once	TRBJ1-2	TGTGCCTGGATCCTAACGGGGGGACGGGGCTACACCTTC	CAWILTGGRGYTF
TRBV2	.	.	TRBJ2-7	TGTGCCAGCACTAGACAGGTAACATACGAGCAGTACTTC	CASTRQVTYEQYF
TRBV18	.	few	TRBJ1-2	TGTGCCAGCTCACCCATGGACAGCGCAGAGAGGGGCTACACCTTC	CASSPMDSAERGYTF
TRBV7-9	TRBD1	.	TRBJ2-7	TGTGCCAGCAGCCCGACAGGGAACGAGCAGTACTTC	CASSPTGNEQYF
TRBV6-1	.	once	TRBJ1-2	TGTGCCAGCAGTGAAGGGGGCGGATACAACTATGGCTACACCTTC	CASSEGGGYNYGYTF
TRBV14	TRBD1	.	TRBJ1-6	TGTGCCAGCAGCCGCGAGACAGGGGTCGTCCACTTT	CASSRETGVVHF
TRBV30	.	.	TRBJ1-1	TGTGCCTGGAGTAGACAGGTACGGACTGAAGCTTTCTTT	CAWSRQVRTEAFF
TRBV4-1	.	.	TRBJ2-1	TGCGCCAGCAGCCAACGGGACTTCTCCTACAATGAGCAGTTCTTC	CASSQRDFSYNEQFF
TRBV27	.	.	TRBJ1-5	TGTGCCAGCAGCCGGGAGCGAGTGGGACAGCCCCAGCATTTT	CASSRERVGQPQHF
TRBV27	.	.	TRBJ1-5	TGTGCCAGCAAAAAGACTTTGAATAGCAATCAGCCCCAGCATTTT	CASKKTLNSNQPQHF
TRBV5-5	.	.	TRBJ2-3	TGTGCCAGCAGCTTGTACGGGGGGCGGGAAGATACGCAGTATTTT	CASSLYGGREDTQYF
TRBV27	TRBD2	.	TRBJ2-7	TGTGCCAGCAGTCCACTAGCGAGACTATCCTACGAGCAGTACTTC	CASSPLARLSYEQYF
TRBV2	.	.	TRBJ1-6	TGTGCCAGCAGTGTCCAGGGTGATTCACCCCTCCACTTT	CASSVQGDSPLHF
TRBV5-4	TRBD2	.	TRBJ2-5	TGTGCCAGCAGACTAGCGGGAGGCGGTAAGACCCAGTACTTC	CASRLAGGGKTQYF
TRBV9	TRBD2	.	TRBJ2-7	TGTGCCAGCAGCGTAGGGCCAGCGGGATACGAGCAGTACTTC	CASSVGPAGYEQYF
TRBV19	.	.	TRBJ2-7	TGTGCCAGTAGTATCTCAGGGTACGAGCAGTACTTC	CASSISGYEQYF
TRBV4-2	TRBD1	.	TRBJ2-4	TGTGCCAGCAGCACCGGGACAGCCACGCGGGCCGGCATTCAGTACTTC	CASSTGTATRAGIQYF
TRBV29-1	TRBD1	few	TRBJ1-2	TGCAGCGTCCGGGACAGGGGAGATGGCTACACCTTC	CSVRDRGDGYTF
TRBV7-2	.	.	TRBJ1-2	TGTGCCAGCAGCCTGAGTTCGTTCTATGGCTACACCTTC	CASSLSSFYGYTF
TRBV19	TRBD1	.	TRBJ2-1	TGTGCCAGTAGTGCAACCGGGACAGGCTTCAATGAGCAGTTCTTC	CASSATGTGFNEQFF